This T cell receptor beta chain was obtained from a study of PD-L1 blockade in urothelial cancer. About the study: Researchers looked at the blood 3 weeks (second dose) and 6 weeks after treatment began.

As for time point: pretreatment peripheral blood. V was trimmed by 3 bases and J by 7 bases, leaving 13 bases between them. Germline-derived CDR1 and CDR2 are GTSNPN and SVGIG (reference sequence). CDR3 length: 12 residues. Measured with immunoSEQ multiplex PCR; TCRdb has only the in-frame clones, and not every one. The profile covers tens of thousands of clones, with 79% appearing a single time and more than 9% taken by the ten largest. The sequencing used PBMCs, collected around atezolizumab (anti-PD-L1) treatment. The clonotype originates from a man in his 70s with urothelial cancer. The chain has TRBV30 and TRBJ2-7; TRBD1 might be the D (6 bases). In nucleotides, the CDR3 is TGTGCCTGGAGCCTACAGGGAAGGGAGCAGTACTTC. Amino acids: CAWSLQGREQYF.